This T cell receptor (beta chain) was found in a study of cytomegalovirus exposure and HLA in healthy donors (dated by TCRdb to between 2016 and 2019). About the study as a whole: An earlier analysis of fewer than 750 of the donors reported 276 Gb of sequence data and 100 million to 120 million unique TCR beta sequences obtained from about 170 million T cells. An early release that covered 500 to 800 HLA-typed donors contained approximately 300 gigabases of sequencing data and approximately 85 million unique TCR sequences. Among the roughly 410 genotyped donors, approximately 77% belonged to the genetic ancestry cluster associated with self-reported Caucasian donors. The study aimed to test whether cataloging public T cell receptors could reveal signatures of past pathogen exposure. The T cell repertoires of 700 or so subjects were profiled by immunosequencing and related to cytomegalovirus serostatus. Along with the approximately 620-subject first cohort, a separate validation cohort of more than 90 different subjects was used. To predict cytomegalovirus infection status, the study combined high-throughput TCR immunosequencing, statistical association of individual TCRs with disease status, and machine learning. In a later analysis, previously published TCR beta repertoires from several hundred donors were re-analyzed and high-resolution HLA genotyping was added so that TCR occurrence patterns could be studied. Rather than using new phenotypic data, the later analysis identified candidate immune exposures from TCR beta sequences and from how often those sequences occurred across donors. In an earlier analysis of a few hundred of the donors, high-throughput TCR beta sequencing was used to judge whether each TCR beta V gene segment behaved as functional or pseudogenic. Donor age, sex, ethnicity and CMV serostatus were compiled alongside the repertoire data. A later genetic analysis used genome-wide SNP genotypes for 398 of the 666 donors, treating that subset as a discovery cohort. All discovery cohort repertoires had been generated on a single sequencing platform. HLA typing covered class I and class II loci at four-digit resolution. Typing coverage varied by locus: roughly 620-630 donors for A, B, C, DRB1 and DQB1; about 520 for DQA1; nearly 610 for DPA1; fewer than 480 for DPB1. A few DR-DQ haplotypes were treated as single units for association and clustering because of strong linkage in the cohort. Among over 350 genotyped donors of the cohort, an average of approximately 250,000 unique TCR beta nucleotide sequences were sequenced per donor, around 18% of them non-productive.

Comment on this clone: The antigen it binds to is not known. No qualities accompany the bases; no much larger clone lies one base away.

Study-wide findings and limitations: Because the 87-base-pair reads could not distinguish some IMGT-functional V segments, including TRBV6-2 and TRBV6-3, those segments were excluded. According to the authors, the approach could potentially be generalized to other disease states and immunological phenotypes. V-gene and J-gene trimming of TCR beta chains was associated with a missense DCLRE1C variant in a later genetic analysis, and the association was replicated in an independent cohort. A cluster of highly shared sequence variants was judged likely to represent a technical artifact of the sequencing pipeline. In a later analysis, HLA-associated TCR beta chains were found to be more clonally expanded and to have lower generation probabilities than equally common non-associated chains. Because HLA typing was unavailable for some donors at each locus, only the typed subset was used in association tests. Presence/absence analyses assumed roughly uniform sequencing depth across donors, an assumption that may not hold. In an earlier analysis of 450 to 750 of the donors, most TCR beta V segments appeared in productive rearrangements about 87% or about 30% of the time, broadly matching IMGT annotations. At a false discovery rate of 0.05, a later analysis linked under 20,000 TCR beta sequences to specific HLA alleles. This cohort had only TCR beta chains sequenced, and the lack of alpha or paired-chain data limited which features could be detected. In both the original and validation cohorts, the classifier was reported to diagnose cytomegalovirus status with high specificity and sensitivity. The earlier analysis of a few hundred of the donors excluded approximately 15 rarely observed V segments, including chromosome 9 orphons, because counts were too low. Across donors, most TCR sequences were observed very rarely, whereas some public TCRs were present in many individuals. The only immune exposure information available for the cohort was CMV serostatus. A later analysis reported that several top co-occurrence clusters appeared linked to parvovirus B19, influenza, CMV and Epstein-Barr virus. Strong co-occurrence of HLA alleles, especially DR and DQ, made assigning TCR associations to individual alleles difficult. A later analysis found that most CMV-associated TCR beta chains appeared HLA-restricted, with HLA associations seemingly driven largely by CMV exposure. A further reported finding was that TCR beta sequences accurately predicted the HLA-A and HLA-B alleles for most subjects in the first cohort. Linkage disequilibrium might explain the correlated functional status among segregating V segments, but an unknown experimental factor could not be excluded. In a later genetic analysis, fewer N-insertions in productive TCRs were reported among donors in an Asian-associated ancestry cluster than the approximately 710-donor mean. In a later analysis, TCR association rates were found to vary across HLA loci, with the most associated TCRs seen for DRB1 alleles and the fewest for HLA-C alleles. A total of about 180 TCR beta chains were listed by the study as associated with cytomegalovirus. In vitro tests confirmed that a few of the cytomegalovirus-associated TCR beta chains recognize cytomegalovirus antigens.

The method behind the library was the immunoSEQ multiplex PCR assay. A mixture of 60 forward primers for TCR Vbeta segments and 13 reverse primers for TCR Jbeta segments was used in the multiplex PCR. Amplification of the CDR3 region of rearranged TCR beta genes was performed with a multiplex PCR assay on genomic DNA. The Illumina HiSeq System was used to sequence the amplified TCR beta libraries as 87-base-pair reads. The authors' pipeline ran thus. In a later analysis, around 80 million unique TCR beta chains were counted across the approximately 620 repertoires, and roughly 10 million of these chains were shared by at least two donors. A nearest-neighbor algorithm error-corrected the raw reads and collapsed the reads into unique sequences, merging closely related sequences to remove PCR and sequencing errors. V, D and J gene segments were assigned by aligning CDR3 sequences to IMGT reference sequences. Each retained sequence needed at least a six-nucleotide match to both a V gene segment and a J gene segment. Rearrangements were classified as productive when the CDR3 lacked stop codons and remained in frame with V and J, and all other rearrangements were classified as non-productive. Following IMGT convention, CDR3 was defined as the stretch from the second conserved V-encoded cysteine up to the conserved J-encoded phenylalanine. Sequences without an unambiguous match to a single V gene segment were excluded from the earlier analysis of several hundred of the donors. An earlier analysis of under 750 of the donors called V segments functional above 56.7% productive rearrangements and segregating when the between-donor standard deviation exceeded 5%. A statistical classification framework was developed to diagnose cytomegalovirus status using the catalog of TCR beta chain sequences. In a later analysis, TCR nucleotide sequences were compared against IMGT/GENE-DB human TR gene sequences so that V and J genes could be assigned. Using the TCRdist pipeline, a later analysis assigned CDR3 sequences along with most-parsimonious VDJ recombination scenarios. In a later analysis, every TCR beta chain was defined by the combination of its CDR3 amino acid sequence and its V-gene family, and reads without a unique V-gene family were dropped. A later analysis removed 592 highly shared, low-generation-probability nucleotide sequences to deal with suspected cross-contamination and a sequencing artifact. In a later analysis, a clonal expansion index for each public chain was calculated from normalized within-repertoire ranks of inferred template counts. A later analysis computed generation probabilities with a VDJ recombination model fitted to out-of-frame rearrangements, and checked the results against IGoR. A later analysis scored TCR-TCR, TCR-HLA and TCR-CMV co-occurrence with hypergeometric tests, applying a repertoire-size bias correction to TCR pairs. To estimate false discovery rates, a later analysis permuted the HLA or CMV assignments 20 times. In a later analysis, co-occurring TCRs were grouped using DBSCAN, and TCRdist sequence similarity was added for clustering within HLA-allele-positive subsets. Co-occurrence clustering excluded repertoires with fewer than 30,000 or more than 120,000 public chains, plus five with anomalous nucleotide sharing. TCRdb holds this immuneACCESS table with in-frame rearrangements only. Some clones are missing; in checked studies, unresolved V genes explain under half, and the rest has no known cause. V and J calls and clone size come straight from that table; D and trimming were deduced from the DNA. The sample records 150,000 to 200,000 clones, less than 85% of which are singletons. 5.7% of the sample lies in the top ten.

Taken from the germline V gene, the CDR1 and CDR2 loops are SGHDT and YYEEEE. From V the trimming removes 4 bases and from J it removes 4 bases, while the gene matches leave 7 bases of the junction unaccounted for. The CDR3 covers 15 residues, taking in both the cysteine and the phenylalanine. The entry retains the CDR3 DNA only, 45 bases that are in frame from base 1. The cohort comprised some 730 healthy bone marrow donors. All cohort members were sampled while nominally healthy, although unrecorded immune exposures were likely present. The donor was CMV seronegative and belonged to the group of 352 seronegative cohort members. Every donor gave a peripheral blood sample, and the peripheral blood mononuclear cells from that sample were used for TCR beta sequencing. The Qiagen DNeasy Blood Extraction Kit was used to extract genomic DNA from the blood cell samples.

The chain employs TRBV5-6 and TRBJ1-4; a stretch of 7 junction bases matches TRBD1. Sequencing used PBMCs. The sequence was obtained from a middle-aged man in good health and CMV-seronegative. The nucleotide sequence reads TGTGCCAGCAGCCATCGGGACAGTTTTAATGAAAAACTGTTTTTT. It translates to CASSHRDSFNEKLFF.